This T cell receptor beta chain appears in the sequencing data of a study of blood T cell repertoires in COVID-19. Study in general: Samples taken during acute and convalescent COVID-19 were collected in the United States, Italy and Spain. Nucleic acid was either cDNA or gDNA, and it came from T cells, B-cell-depleted T cells, or PBMCs.

With 4 bases removed from V and 8 bases from J, the gap between germline ends came to 12 bases. CDR1 LGHDT and CDR2 YNNKEL come from the germline V gene (reference sequence). The CDR3 covers 13 residues. In the authors' methods: Reference gene primer amplification gave nucleated cell count estimates. Only in-frame clones appear in the TCRdb table, and some are missing; sequencing was by immunoSEQ multiplex PCR. That table furnishes V, J and clone size, whereas the DNA furnished D and trimming. This table holds 60,000 to 85,000 clones, almost 90% found once. This receptor was taken from a woman older than 75 with active or convalescent COVID-19. The chain combines TRBV3-1 (or the pseudogene TRBV3-2) with TRBJ2-1; D possibly corresponds to TRBD2 (5 bases). Material for sequencing was peripheral blood. The CDR3: CASSPAGGHEQFF. As DNA, the CDR3 is TGTGCCAGCAGCCCGGCAGGCGGGCATGAGCAGTTCTTC.